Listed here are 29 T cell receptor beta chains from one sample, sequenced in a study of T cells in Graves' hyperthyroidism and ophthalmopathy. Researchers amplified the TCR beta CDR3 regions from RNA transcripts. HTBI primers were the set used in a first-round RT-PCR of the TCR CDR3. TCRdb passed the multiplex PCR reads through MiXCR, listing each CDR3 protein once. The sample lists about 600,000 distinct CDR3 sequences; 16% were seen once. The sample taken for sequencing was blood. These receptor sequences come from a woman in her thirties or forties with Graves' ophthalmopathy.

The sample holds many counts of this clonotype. The CDR3 DNA is TGCGCCAGCAGCTTGGACAGGGTCAACACTGAAGCTTTCTTT. It translates to CASSLDRVNTEAFF. The gene calls are TRBV5-1 and TRBJ1-1, with D possibly TRBD1 on 6 matching bases. The CDR3 has 14 amino acids. The germline V gene has CDR1 SGHRS and CDR2 YFSETQ. V was trimmed by 0 bases and J by 2 bases, leaving 8 bases between them.

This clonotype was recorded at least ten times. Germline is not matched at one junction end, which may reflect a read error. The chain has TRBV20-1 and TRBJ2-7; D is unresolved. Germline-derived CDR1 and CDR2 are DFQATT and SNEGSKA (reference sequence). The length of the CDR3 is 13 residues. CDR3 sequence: CSARALSAYEQYF. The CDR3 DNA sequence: TGCAGTGCGAGAGCTCTTTCAGCCTACGAGCAGTACTTC.

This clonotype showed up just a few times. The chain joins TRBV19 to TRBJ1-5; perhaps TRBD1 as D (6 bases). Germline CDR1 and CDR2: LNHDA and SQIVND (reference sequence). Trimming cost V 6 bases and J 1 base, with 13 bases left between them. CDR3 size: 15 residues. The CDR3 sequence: CASSGFDRSNQPQHF. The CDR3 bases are TGTGCCAGTAGCGGTTTTGACAGGAGCAATCAGCCCCAGCATTTT.

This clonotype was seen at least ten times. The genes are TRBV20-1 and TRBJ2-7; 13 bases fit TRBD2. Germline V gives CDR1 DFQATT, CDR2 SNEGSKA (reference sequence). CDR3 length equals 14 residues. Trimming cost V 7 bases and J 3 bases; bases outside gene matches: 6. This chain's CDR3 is CSGLAGGYHYEQYF. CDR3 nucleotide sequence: TGCAGTGGACTAGCGGGAGGCTATCACTACGAGCAGTACTTC.

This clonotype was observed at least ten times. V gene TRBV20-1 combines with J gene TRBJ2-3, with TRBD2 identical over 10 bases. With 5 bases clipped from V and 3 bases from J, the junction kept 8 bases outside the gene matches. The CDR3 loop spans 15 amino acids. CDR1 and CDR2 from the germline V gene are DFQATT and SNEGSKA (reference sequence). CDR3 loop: CSAQMSSGRTDTQYF. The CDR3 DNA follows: TGCAGTGCTCAGATGTCTAGCGGGAGAACAGATACGCAGTATTTT.

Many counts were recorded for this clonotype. The CDR3, as DNA: TGTGCCAGCAGCAGACAGGTCCAAGAGACCCAGTACTTC. It specifies CASSRQVQETQYF. The rearrangement joins TRBV11-2 to TRBJ2-5; TRBD1 might be the D (6 bases). The germline V gene encodes CDR1 SGHAT and CDR2 FQNNGV. This CDR3 is 13 amino acids long. The V end lost 5 bases, the J end lost 1 base, and 8 bases lay between the germline ends.

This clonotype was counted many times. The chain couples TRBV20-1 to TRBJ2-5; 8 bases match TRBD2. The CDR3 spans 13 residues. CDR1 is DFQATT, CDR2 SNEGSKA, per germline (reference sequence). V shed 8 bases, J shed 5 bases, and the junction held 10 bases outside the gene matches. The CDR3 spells CSLHDGGVETQYF. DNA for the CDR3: TGCAGTCTCCACGACGGGGGGGTTGAGACCCAGTACTTC.

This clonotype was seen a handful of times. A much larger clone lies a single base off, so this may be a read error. The CDR3 DNA reads TGTGCCAGCTCACGGGGGGAGAATCAGCCCCAGTATTTT. Amino acid sequence: CASSRGENQPQYF. The chain joins TRBV18 to TRBJ1-5, with D possibly matching TRBD2 (6 bases). Matching the DNA end better, TRBJ2-3 makes the J call doubtful. CDR3 length equals 13 residues. The germline V gene has CDR1 KGHSH and CDR2 LQKENI.

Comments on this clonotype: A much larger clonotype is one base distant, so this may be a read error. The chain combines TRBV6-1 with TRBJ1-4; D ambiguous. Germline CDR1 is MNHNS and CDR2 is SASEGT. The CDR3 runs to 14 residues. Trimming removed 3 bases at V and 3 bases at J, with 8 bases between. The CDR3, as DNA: TGTGCCAGCAGTGACGCGACGGCTAATGAAAAACTGTTTTTT. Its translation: CASSDATANEKLFF.

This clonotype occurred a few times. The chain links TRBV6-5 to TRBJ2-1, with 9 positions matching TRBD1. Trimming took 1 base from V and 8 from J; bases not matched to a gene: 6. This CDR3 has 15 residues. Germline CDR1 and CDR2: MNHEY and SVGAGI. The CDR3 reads CASSYLGQGVDEQFF. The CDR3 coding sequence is TGTGCCAGCAGTTACTTGGGACAGGGAGTCGATGAGCAGTTCTTC.

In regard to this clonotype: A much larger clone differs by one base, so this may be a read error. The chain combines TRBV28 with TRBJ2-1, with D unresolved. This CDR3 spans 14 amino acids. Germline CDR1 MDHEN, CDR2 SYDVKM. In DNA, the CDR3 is TGTGCCAGCAGTCCACCCCAGGTAGTCAATGAGCGGTTCTTC. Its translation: CASSPPQVVNERFF.

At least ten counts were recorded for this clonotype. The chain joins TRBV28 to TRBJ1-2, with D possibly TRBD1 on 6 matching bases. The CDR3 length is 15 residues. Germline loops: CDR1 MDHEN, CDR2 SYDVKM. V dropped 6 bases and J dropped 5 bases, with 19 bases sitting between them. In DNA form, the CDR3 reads TGTGCCAGCAGGCGCGGGGGGGGGCAGGGGTATGGCTACACCTTC. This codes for CASRRGGGQGYGYTF.

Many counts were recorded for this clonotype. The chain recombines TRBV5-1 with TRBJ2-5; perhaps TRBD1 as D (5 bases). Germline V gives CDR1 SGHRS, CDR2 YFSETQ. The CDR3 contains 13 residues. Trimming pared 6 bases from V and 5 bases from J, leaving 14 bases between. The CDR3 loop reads CASTYGPGETQYF. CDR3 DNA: TGCGCCAGCACCTACGGGCCAGGGGAGACCCAGTACTTC.

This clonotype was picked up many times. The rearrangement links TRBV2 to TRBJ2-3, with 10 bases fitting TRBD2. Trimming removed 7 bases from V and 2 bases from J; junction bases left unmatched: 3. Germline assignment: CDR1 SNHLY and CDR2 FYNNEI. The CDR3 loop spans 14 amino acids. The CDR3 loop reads CASTLAGVTDTQYF. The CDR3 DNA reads TGTGCCAGCACTCTAGCGGGGGTCACAGATACGCAGTATTTT.

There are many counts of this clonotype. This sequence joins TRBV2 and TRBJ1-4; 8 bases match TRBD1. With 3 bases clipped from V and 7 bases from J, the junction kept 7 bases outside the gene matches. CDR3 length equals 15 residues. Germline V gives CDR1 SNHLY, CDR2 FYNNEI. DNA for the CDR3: TGTGCCAGCAGTGACGGGCAGGGGGCTTCTGAAAAACTGTTTTTT. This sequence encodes CASSDGQGASEKLFF.

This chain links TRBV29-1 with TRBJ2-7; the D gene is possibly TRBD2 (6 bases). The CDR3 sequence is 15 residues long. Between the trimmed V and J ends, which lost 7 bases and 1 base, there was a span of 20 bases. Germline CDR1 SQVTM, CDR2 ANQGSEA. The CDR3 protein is CSATGWEAQSYEQYF. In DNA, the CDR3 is TGCAGCGCTACGGGTTGGGAGGCCCAATCCTACGAGCAGTACTTC.

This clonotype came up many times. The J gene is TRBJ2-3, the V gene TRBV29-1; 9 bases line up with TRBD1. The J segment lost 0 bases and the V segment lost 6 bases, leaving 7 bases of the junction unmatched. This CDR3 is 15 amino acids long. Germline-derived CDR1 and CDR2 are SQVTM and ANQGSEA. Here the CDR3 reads CSVWSTGGSTDTQYF. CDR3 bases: TGCAGCGTATGGTCGACAGGGGGTAGCACAGATACGCAGTATTTT.

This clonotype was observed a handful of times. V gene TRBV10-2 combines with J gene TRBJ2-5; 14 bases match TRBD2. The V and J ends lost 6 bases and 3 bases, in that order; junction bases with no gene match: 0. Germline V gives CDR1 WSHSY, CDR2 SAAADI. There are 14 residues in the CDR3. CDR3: CASRGLAGEETQYF. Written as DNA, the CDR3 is TGCGCCAGCAGGGGACTAGCGGGAGAAGAGACCCAGTACTTC.

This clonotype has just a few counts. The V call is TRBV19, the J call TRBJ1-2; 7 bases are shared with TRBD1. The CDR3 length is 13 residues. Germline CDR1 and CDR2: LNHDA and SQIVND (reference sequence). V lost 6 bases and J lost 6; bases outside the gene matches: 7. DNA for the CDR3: TGTGCCAGTAGAACCGGGACAGCGGATGGCTACACCTTC. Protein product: CASRTGTADGYTF.

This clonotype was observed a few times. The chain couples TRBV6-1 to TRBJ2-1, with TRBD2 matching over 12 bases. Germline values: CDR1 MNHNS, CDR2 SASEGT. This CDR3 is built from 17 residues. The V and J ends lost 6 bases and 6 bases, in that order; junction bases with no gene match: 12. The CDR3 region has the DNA TGTGCCAGCAGACCCCTCCCCCTAGCGGGGGGGATCAATGAGCAGTTCTTC. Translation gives CASRPLPLAGGINEQFF.

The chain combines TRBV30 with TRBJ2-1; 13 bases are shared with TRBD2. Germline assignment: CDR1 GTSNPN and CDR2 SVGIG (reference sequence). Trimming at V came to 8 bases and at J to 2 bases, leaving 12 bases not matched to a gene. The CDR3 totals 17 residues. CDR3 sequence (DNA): TGTGCCAGTAGTAGAACCGGGACTAGCGGGACCTACAATGAGCAGTTCTTC. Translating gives CASSRTGTSGTYNEQFF.

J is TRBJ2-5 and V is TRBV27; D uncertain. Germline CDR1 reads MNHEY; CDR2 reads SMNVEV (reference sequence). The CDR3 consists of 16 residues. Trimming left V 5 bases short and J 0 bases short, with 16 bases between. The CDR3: CASSQGRFQYQETQYF. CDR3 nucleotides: TGTGCCAGCAGTCAAGGGCGCTTTCAGTACCAAGAGACCCAGTACTTC.

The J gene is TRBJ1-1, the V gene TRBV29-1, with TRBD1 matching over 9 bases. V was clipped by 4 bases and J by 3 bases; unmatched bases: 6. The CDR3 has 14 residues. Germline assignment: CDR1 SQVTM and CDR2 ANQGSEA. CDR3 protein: CSVALQGADTEAFF. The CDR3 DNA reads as TGCAGCGTTGCCCTACAGGGGGCGGACACTGAAGCTTTCTTT.

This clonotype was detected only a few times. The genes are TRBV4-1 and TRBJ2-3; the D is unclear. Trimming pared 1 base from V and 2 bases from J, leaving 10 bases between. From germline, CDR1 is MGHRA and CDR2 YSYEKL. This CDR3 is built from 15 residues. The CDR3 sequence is CASSQGISPTDTQYF. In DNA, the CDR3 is TGCGCCAGCAGCCAAGGTATCTCACCCACAGATACGCAGTATTTT.

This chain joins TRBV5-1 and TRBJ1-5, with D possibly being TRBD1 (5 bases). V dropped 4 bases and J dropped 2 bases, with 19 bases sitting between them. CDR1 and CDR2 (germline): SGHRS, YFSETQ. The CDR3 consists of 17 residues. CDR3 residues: CASSPDAVGTGNQPQHF. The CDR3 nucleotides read TGCGCCAGCAGCCCAGACGCCGTGGGGACGGGCAATCAGCCCCAGCATTTT.

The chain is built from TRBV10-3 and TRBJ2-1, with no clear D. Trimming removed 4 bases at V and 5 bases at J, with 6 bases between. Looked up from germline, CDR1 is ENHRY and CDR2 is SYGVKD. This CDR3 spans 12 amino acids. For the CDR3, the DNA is TGTGCCATCAGTGCCTTGAACAATGAGCAGTTCTTC. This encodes CAISALNNEQFF.

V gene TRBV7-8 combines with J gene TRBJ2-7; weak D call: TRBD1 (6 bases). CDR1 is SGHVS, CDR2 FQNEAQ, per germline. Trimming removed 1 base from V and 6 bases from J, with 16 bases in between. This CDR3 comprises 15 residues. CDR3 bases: TGTGCCAGCAGCTTAGGCCAGGGGAGTGGAGGCGAGCAGTACTTC. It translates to CASSLGQGSGGEQYF.

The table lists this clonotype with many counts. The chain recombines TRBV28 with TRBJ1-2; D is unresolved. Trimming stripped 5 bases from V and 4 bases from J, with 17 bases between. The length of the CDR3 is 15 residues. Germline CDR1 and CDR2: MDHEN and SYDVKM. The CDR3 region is CASSPLGQAIYGYTF. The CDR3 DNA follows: TGTGCCAGCAGTCCCCTAGGGCAGGCCATCTATGGCTACACCTTC.

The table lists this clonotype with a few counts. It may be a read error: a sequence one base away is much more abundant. CDR3 DNA sequence: TGTGCCAGCAGCTTCGCGCAGGCCTCCTACGATGAGCAGTTCTTC. This codes for CASSFAQASYDEQFF. This chain links TRBV7-2 with TRBJ2-1, with D uncertain. From germline, CDR1 is SGHTA and CDR2 FQGNSA. CDR3 length: 15 amino acids.